The sequence of this T cell receptor beta chain was determined in a study of CD8 T cells in Susac syndrome. Reverse transcription of 0.5 to 1 ug RNA used random hexamers. Using its own MiXCR run on the immunoSEQ multiplex PCR reads, TCRdb lists one record per CDR3 protein. The repertoire holds fewer than 200,000 distinct CDR3 sequences, about 91% seen once, with about 0.09% in the top ten. Germline CDR1 and CDR2: GTSNPN and SVGIG (reference sequence). Trimming took off 2 bases at V and 7 bases at J, with 11 bases between the two ends. CDR3 length: 12 residues. The receptor was isolated from a human donor with Susac syndrome. The J gene is TRBJ1-2, the V gene TRBV30; TRBD1 might be the D (6 bases). Sequencing used CD4+ T cells from PBMCs. In DNA, the CDR3 is TGTGCCTGGAGTTCCGGAGGGGGTGGCTACACCTTC. This gives the protein CAWSSGGGGYTF.